This T cell receptor beta chain was identified during a study of HIV-infected patients and healthy controls. TCRdb reprocessed the 5' RACE reads with MiXCR, giving one entry per CDR3 protein. The sample carries about 70,000 distinct CDR3 sequences, around 16% recorded once. The TCR sequence derives from a human donor in good health. The specimen sequenced was CD4+ T cells from blood.

In DNA form, the CDR3 reads TGCAGTGCTAGCCGGGGGGGTGTAGGTAATGAGCAGTTCTTC. This codes for CSASRGGVGNEQFF. The V gene is TRBV20-1, the J gene TRBJ2-1, with TRBD2 matching 8 bases. This CDR3 has 14 residues. Germline assignment: CDR1 DFQATT and CDR2 SNEGSKA (reference sequence). V was pared by 3 bases and J by 7 bases, with 8 bases of the junction left unmatched.